The present T cell receptor beta chain was sequenced within a study of shared clonotypes between healthy human individuals. Repertoires were generated with immunoSEQ multiplex PCR, while TCRdb's copy carries only in-frame clones and drops some. The sample consists of about 2.4 million clones, approximately 94% of them appearing once. The CDR3 consists of 12 residues. CDR1 and CDR2 from the germline V gene are MNHEY and SVGAGI. V lost 4 bases and J lost 14; bases outside the gene matches: 3. CD45RA+ naive and CD45RA-negative memory subsets were separated from CD4+ cells. The material sequenced was naive CD4+ T cells from PBMCs. Subset: CD45RA+ positively selected. The chain uses TRBV6-5 and TRBJ2-1; the match to TRBD2 covers 12 bases. The origin of this receptor is a man aged 18 to 30 in good health. Some clones in this sample may be carry-over from other donors' samples. The CDR3 sequence: CASSWTSGMKFF. The CDR3 coding sequence is TGTGCCAGCAGTTGGACTAGCGGGATGAAGTTCTTC.